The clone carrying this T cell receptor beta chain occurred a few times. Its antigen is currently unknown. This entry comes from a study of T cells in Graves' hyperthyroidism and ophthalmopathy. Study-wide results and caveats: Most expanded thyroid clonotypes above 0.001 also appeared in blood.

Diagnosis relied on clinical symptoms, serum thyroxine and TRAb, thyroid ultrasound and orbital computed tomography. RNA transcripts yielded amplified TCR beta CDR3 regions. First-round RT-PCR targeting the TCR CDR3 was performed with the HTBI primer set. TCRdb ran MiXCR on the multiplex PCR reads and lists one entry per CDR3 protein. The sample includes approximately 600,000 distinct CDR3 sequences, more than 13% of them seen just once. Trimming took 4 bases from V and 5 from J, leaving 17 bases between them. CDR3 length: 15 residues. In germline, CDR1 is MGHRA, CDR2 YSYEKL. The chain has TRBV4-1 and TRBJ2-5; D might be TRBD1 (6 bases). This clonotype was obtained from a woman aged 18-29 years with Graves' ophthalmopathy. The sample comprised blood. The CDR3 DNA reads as TGCGCCAGCAGCCCAGGACAGTTGGGGCTCGAGACCCAGTACTTC. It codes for CASSPGQLGLETQYF.